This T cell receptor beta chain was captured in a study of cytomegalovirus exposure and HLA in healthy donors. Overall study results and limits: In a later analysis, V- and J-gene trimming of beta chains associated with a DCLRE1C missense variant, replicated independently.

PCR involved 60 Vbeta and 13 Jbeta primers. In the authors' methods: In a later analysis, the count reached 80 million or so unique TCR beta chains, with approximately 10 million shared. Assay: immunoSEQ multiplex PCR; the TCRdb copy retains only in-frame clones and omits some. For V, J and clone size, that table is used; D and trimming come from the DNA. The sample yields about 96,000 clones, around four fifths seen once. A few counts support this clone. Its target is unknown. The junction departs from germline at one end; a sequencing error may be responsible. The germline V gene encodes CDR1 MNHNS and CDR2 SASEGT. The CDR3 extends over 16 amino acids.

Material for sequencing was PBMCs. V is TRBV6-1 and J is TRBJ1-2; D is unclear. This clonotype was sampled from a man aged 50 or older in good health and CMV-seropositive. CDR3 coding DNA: TGTGCCAGCAGTGAAGCGTCCGGCCTAATCAACTATGGCTACCCCTTC. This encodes CASSEASGLINYGYPF.